Shown below are 20 T cell receptor beta chains from a single sample sequenced in a study of CD8 T cells in ankylosing spondylitis. Overall study results and limits: Apparently characteristic of ankylosing spondylitis blood was a TCR beta motif (about 8 highly homologous variants).

For these TCRs, the target antigens are not known. TCRdb ran MiXCR on the 5' RACE reads and lists one entry per CDR3 protein. This sample carries under 950,000 distinct CDR3 sequences, around a fifth of them seen once, and the ten largest clones take under 20%. Specimen: blood, either unsorted or a sorted T cell fraction (not recorded which). These receptors were taken from a male donor with ankylosing spondylitis.

This clonotype appeared a few times. V and J are TRBV5-1 and TRBJ2-1; unclear D gene. Germline CDR1 SGHRS, CDR2 YFSETQ. The CDR3 is 11 residues long. V shed 6 bases and J shed 9 bases, with 10 bases lying between them. CDR3: CASKVWSEQFF. The CDR3 DNA sequence: TGCGCCAGCAAGGTTTGGAGTGAGCAGTTCTTC.

The chain joins TRBV29-1 to TRBJ2-1; 8 bases are shared with TRBD2. V was pared by 1 base and J by 0 bases, with 2 bases of the junction left unmatched. CDR1 is SQVTM and CDR2 is ANQGSEA in the germline V gene. The CDR3 consists of 15 residues. The CDR3 region has the DNA TGCAGCGTTGAAGGGGGGACTAGCTCCTACAATGAGCAGTTCTTC. Amino acid sequence: CSVEGGTSSYNEQFF.

This chain uses TRBV5-1 with TRBJ2-7; 10 bases map to TRBD1. Trimming removed 6 bases from V and 2 bases from J; junction bases left unmatched: 5. The length of the CDR3 is 14 residues. CDR1 is SGHRS, CDR2 YFSETQ, per germline. CDR3 region: CASKTGQGAYEQYF. CDR3 nucleotide sequence: TGCGCCAGCAAAACCGGACAGGGGGCCTACGAGCAGTACTTC.

The chain employs TRBV27 and TRBJ1-5, with unresolved D. Germline CDR1 and CDR2: MNHEY and SMNVEV (reference sequence). The CDR3 extends over 14 amino acids. Trimming stripped 0 bases from V and 5 bases from J, with 8 bases between. The CDR3 spells CASSLSPSYQPQHF. For the CDR3, the DNA is TGTGCCAGCAGTTTATCTCCGAGCTATCAGCCCCAGCATTTT.

The chain links TRBV7-6 to TRBJ1-4; D possibly corresponds to TRBD1 (5 bases). The CDR3 is made up of 14 amino acids. CDR1 is SGHVS, CDR2 FNYEAQ, per germline. V was cut by 5 bases and J by 6 bases, with 13 bases left in between. The CDR3, as DNA: TGTGCCAGCAGCACGGGACGGGAATATGAAAAACTGTTTTTT. Its translation: CASSTGREYEKLFF.

V is TRBV7-8 and J is TRBJ1-2; 8 nucleotides agree with TRBD1. This CDR3 contains 13 residues. V dropped 5 bases and J dropped 9; count of bases not matched to a gene: 8. Germline CDR1 and CDR2: SGHVS and FQNEAQ. The CDR3 nucleotides read TGTGCCAGCAGCACGGGACAGGACAATCGCTACACCTTC. This gives the protein CASSTGQDNRYTF.

V usage is TRBV7-8 and J usage is TRBJ1-2; 8 bases are a match to TRBD1. From germline, CDR1 is SGHVS and CDR2 FQNEAQ. The CDR3 has 16 residues. With 5 bases clipped from V and 3 bases from J, the junction kept 11 bases outside the gene matches. The CDR3 DNA reads as TGTGCCAGCAGCGTAGGGACAGGAGATTTCCACTATGGCTACACCTTC. It yields the protein CASSVGTGDFHYGYTF.

The sample holds one count of this clonotype. CDR3 DNA sequence: TGCGCCAGCAGCTTGGCGAAGGGGGGGAACACTGAAGCTTTCTTT. Its protein is CASSLAKGGNTEAFF. This chain connects TRBV5-1 to TRBJ1-1; D perhaps matches TRBD1 (6 bases). V lost 0 bases to trimming and J lost 1 base, with 10 bases between them. This CDR3 has 15 amino acids. Germline V gene sequence: CDR1 SGHRS, CDR2 YFSETQ.

The rearrangement links TRBV12-3 or TRBV12-4 to TRBJ2-2; no reliable D call. The CDR3 totals 16 residues. Trimming left V 7 bases short and J 2 bases short, with 17 bases between. The CDR3 protein is CASTRDTGFNTGELFF. Written as DNA, the CDR3 is TGTGCCAGCACCCGTGATACCGGATTTAACACCGGGGAGCTGTTTTTT.

This clonotype has just a few counts. V is TRBV28 and J is TRBJ2-7; 7 nucleotides line up with TRBD1. This CDR3 spans 15 amino acids. Per germline, CDR1 MDHEN and CDR2 SYDVKM. V lost 2 bases to trimming and J lost 4 bases; unmatched junction nucleotides: 8. For the CDR3, the DNA is TGTGCCAGCAGTTTAACAAGACAGGGTCGGTACGAGCAGTACTTC. Its protein product is CASSLTRQGRYEQYF.

This clonotype was counted ten times or more. The chain joins TRBV29-1 to TRBJ1-1; D not resolved. The V gene's germline CDR1 is SQVTM and CDR2 ANQGSEA. The ends were cut back, 3 bases at V and 0 bases at J, with 8 bases in the middle. This CDR3 comprises 13 residues. This CDR3 reads CSVEETMNTEAFF. The CDR3 bases are TGCAGCGTTGAGGAGACGATGAACACTGAAGCTTTCTTT.

This clonotype appeared many times. V usage is TRBV12-3 or TRBV12-4 and J usage is TRBJ1-1; no reliable D call. Trimming stripped 3 bases from V and 4 bases from J, with 9 bases between. This CDR3 comprises 13 residues. CDR3 residues: CASSFSTGTEAFF. CDR3 bases: TGTGCCAGCAGTTTCTCGACGGGCACTGAAGCTTTCTTT.

In this sample, this clonotype turned up many times. The V gene is TRBV10-3, the J gene TRBJ2-7, with TRBD2 identical over 13 bases. From germline, CDR1 is ENHRY and CDR2 SYGVKD. The V and J ends lost 6 bases and 2 bases, in that order; junction bases with no gene match: 7. The CDR3 is 16 residues long. The DNA of the CDR3 is TGTGCCATCAGCAGACTAGCGGGAGGCGATACCTACGAGCAGTACTTC. As protein: CAISRLAGGDTYEQYF.

The gene calls are TRBV4-2 and TRBJ2-1; D unclear. CDR3 length: 14 amino acids. Germline CDR1 and CDR2: LGHNA and YNFKEQ. V lost 2 bases and J 5 bases, leaving 10 bases between the germline ends. CDR3 sequence: CASSQRVQDNEQFF. CDR3 coding DNA: TGTGCCAGCAGCCAAAGGGTGCAGGACAATGAGCAGTTCTTC.

V usage is TRBV4-1 and J usage is TRBJ2-5, with 7 bases that match TRBD1. V lost 1 base and J lost 4; bases outside the gene matches: 9. The CDR3 length is 16 residues. CDR1 is MGHRA and CDR2 is YSYEKL in the germline V gene. The CDR3 region has the DNA TGCGCCAGCAGCCAAGCCTATCGACAGGGTCTAGAGACCCAGTACTTC. It codes for CASSQAYRQGLETQYF.

The chain joins TRBV29-1 to TRBJ2-3; a weak D match, TRBD2 (7 bases). The CDR3 extends over 14 amino acids. With 7 bases removed from V and 2 bases from J, the gap between germline ends came to 16 bases. CDR1 and CDR2 (germline): SQVTM, ANQGSEA. The CDR3 DNA reads as TGCAGCGCCCCGGGGGGCGGCGTCACAGATACGCAGTATTTT. This sequence encodes CSAPGGGVTDTQYF.

The V and J genes are TRBV2 and TRBJ2-1, with 12 bases matching TRBD1. CDR3 size: 13 residues. V was pared by 8 bases and J by 9 bases, with 5 bases of the junction left unmatched. Germline values: CDR1 SNHLY, CDR2 FYNNEI. CDR3 amino acids: CASRDRGLVEQFF. Here the CDR3 DNA reads TGTGCCAGCCGGGACAGGGGGCTGGTTGAGCAGTTCTTC.

In nucleotides, the CDR3 is TGTGCCATCAGTGTGGGGCCTTCCTACGAGCAGTACTTC. Translating gives CAISVGPSYEQYF. The rearrangement links TRBV10-3 to TRBJ2-7, with D maybe TRBD1 (5 bases). CDR1 is ENHRY and CDR2 is SYGVKD in the germline V gene. CDR3 size: 13 residues. V lost 4 bases and J lost 1, with 8 bases in between.

On this clonotype itself: A much larger clone is a single base away; this may be a read error. V usage is TRBV29-1 and J usage is TRBJ1-1; no reliable D call. This CDR3 has 12 amino acids. Germline loops: CDR1 SQVTM, CDR2 ANQGSEA. Between the trimmed V and J ends, which lost 4 bases and 3 bases, there was a span of 9 bases. CDR3 amino acids: CSVAEGHTEAFF. The CDR3 nucleotides are TGCAGCGTTGCAGAAGGGCACACTGAAGCTTTCTTT.

This clonotype was picked up a small number of times. This rearrangement joins TRBV3-1 to TRBJ2-1; 8 bases align to TRBD1. The germline V gene encodes CDR1 LGHDT and CDR2 YNNKEL (reference sequence). This CDR3 has 14 residues. V trimming: 4 bases; J trimming: 5 bases; junction bases outside the gene matches: 4. CDR3 sequence reads: CASSRQGIHNEQFF. For the CDR3, the DNA is TGTGCCAGCAGCCGACAGGGGATCCACAATGAGCAGTTCTTC.